These 7 T cell receptor beta chains originate from one sample sequenced in a study of cytomegalovirus exposure and HLA in healthy donors. 13 Jbeta primers and 60 Vbeta primers were used for the PCR. Assay: immunoSEQ multiplex PCR; the TCRdb copy retains only in-frame clones and omits some. This table holds around 200,000 clones, roughly 80% found once. Input material: PBMCs. The receptors stem from a middle-aged man in good health and CMV-seronegative.

The J gene is TRBJ1-5, the V gene TRBV27; D unresolved. V was shortened by 1 base and J by 4 bases, with 5 bases between the two germline ends. Germline V CDR1 and CDR2: MNHEY, SMNVEV (reference sequence). This CDR3 is 13 amino acids long. The CDR3 DNA reads as TGTGCCAGCAGTTTATTAGAGAATCAGCCCCAGCATTTT. The encoded protein is CASSLLENQPQHF.

The V gene is TRBV6-5, the J gene TRBJ2-7, with D possibly matching TRBD1 (7 bases). The V and J ends lost 8 bases and 0 bases respectively, with 14 bases between them. CDR1 and CDR2 from the germline V gene are MNHEY and SVGAGI. This CDR3 spans 14 amino acids. This chain's CDR3 is CASGGTADSYEQYF. The CDR3 nucleotides read TGTGCCAGCGGGGGGACAGCCGACTCCTACGAGCAGTACTTC.

The chain employs TRBV5-1 and TRBJ2-7, with 10 nucleotides matching TRBD1. The CDR3 extends over 15 amino acids. Unmatched junction bases numbered 7, after V lost 4 bases and J lost 3 bases. CDR1 SGHRS and CDR2 YFSETQ come from the germline V gene. The CDR3 loop reads CASSPGTGVDYEQYF. The CDR3 DNA reads as TGCGCCAGCAGCCCTGGGACAGGGGTCGACTACGAGCAGTACTTC.

The genes are TRBV10-3 and TRBJ2-7; a weak D match, TRBD1 (5 bases). The CDR3 consists of 13 residues. Germline V gene sequence: CDR1 ENHRY, CDR2 SYGVKD. V lost 4 bases to trimming and J lost 3 bases, with 10 bases between them. The CDR3 coding sequence is TGTGCCATCAGTGTAGCAGGGAACTACGAGCAGTACTTC. Protein: CAISVAGNYEQYF.

This chain joins TRBV13 and TRBJ1-2; D not resolved. The V gene's germline CDR1 is PRHDT and CDR2 FYEKMQ (reference sequence). V was trimmed by 5 bases and J by 2 bases, leaving 15 bases between them. The CDR3 has 15 residues. The CDR3 spells CASSAEERLNYGYTF. In DNA, the CDR3 is TGTGCCAGCAGCGCCGAAGAACGGTTAAACTATGGCTACACCTTC. The complete variable domain, with remaining parts taken from reference TRBV13 and TRBJ1-2, reads AAGVIQSPRHLIKEKRETATLKCYPIPRHDTVYWYQQGPGQDPQFLISFYEKMQSDKGSIPDRFSAQQFSDYHSELNMSSLELGDSALYFCASSAEERLNYGYTFGSGTRLTVV.

This clone was picked up one time. V and J are TRBV10-2 and TRBJ2-1; 11 bases line up with TRBD2. The junction had 9 bases not matched to a gene; V was cut back by 2 bases and J by 6 bases. Germline CDR1 reads WSHSY; CDR2 reads SAAADI. The CDR3 is 17 amino acids. DNA of the CDR3: TGCGCCAGCAGTGAGACAGTACTAGCGGGAGTTATCAATGAGCAGTTCTTC. It is translated as CASSETVLAGVINEQFF.

This chain joins TRBV5-1 and TRBJ1-5; D not resolved. Trimming pared 4 bases from V and 3 bases from J, leaving 11 bases between. The CDR3 sequence is 14 residues long. Germline assignment: CDR1 SGHRS and CDR2 YFSETQ. The CDR3 DNA reads TGCGCCAGCAGCGAGGGTTTTGACAATCAGCCCCAGCATTTT. As protein: CASSEGFDNQPQHF.